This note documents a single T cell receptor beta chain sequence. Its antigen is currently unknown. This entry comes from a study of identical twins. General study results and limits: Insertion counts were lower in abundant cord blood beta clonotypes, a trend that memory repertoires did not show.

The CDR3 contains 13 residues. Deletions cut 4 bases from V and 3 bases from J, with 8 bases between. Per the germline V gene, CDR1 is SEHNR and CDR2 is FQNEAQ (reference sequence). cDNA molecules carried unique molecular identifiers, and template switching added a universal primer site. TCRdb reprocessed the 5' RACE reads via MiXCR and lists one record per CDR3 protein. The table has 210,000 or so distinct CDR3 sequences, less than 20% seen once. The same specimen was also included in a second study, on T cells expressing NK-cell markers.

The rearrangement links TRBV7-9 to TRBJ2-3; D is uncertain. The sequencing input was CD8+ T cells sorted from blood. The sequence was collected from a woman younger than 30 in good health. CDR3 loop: CASSSLRTDTQYF. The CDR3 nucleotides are TGTGCCAGCAGCTCCCTTAGAACAGATACGCAGTATTTT.